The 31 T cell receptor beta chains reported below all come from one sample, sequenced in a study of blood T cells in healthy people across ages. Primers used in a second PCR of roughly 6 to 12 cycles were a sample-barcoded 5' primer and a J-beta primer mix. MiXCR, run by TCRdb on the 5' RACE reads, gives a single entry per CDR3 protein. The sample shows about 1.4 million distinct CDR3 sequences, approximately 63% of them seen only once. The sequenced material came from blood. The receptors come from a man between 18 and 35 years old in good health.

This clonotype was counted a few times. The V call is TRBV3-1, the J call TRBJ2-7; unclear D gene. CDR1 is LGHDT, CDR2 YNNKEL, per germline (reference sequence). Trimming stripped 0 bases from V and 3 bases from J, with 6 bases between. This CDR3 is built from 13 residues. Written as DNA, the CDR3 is TGTGCCAGCAGCCAAGATGTAAACTACGAGCAGTACTTC. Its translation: CASSQDVNYEQYF.

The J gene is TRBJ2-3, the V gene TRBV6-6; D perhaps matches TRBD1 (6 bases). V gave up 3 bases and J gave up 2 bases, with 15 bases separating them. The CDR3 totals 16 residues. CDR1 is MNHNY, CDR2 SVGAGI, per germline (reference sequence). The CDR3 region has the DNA TGTGCCAGCAGTTATGGGAAGGGGACAAACACAGATACGCAGTATTTT. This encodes CASSYGKGTNTDTQYF.

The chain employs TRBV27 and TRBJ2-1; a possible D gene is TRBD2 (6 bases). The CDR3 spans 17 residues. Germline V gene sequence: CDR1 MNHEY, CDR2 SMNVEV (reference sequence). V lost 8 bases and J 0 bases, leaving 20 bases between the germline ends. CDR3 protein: CASSGTFPTSSYNEQFF. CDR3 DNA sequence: TGTGCCAGCTCCGGGACTTTCCCCACTAGCTCCTACAATGAGCAGTTCTTC.

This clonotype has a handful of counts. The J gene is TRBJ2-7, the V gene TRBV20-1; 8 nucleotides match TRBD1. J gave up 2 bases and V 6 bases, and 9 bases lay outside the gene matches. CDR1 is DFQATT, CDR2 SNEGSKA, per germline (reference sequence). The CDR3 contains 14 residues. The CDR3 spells CSAEGQGGTYEQYF. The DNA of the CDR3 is TGCAGTGCGGAAGGACAGGGAGGCACCTACGAGCAGTACTTC.

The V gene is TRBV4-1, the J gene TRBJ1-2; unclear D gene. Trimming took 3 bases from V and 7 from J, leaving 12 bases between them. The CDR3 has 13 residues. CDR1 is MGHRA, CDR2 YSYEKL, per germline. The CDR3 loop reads CASSQTDRGGYTF. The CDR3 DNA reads TGCGCCAGCAGCCAGACCGATCGGGGTGGCTACACCTTC.

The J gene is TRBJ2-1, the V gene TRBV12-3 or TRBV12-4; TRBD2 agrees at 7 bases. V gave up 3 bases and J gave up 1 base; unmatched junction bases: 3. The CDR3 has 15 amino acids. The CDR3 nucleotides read TGTGCCAGCAGTTTCCGGGGAGGGTCCTACAATGAGCAGTTCTTC. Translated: CASSFRGGSYNEQFF.

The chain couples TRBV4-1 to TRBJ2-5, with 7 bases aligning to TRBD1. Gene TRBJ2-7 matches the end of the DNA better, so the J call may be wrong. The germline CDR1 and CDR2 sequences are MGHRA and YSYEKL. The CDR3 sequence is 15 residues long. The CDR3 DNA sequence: TGCGCCAGCAGCCAAGCCCCACAGGGGTTGGACGAGCAGTACTTC. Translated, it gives CASSQAPQGLDEQYF.

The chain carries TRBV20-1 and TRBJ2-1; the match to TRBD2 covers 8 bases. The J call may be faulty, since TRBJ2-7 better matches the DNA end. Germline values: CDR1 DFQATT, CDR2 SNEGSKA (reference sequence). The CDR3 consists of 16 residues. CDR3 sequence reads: CSASTTIREGRNEQYF. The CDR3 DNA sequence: TGCAGTGCTAGTACCACTATCCGGGAGGGCAGAAATGAGCAGTACTTC.

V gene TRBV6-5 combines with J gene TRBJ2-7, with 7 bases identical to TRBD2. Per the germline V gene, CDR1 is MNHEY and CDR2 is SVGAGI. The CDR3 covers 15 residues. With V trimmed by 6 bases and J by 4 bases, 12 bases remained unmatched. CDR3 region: CASSPASGLVYEQYF. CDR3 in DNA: TGTGCCAGCAGCCCCGCTAGTGGACTAGTATACGAGCAGTACTTC.

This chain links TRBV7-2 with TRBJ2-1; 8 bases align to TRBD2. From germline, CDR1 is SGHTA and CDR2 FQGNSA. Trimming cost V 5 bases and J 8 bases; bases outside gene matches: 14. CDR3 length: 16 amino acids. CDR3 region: CASSPLGAGAVDEQFF. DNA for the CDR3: TGTGCCAGCAGCCCCCTAGGAGCGGGGGCTGTCGATGAGCAGTTCTTC.

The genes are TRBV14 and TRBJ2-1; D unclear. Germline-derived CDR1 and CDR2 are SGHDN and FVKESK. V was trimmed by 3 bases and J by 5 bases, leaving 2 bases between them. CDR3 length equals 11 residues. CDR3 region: CASSHHNEQFF. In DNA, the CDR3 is TGTGCCAGCAGCCATCACAATGAGCAGTTCTTC. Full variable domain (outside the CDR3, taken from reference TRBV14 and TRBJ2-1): EAGVTQFPSHSVIEKGQTVTLRCDPISGHDNLYWYRRVMGKEIKFLLHFVKESKQDESGMPNNRFLAERTGGTYSTLKVQPAELEDSGVYFCASSHHNEQFFGPGTRLTVL.

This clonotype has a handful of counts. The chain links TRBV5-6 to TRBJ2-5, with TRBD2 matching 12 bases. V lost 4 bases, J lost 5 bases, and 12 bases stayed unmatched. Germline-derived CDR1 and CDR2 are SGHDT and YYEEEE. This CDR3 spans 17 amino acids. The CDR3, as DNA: TGTGCCAGCAGCCAAAACGGACTAGCGGGGATGTTGGAGACCCAGTACTTC. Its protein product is CASSQNGLAGMLETQYF.

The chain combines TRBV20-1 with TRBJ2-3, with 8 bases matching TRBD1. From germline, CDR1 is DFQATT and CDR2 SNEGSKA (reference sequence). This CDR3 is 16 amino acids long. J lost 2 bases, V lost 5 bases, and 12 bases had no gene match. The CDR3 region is CSASPPRDRTTDTQYF. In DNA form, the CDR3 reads TGCAGTGCTTCTCCCCCCCGGGACAGGACCACAGATACGCAGTATTTT.

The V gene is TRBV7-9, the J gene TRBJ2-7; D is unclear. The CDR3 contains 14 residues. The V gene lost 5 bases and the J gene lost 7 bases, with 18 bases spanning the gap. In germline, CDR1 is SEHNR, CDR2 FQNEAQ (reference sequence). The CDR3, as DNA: TGTGCCAGCAGCGCCATATCGGACGTCAATGAGCAGTACTTC. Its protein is CASSAISDVNEQYF.

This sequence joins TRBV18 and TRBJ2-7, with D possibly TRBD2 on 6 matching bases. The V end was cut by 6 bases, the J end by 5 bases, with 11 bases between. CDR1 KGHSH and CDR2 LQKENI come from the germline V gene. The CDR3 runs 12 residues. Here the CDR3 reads CASSPWGDEQYF. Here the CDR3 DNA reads TGTGCCAGCTCGCCCTGGGGGGACGAGCAGTACTTC.

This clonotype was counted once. DNA for the CDR3: TGTGCCAGCAGTTCCGGGACAGGGGTGGTCGGCAGTAACTATGGCTACACCTTC. Encoded protein: CASSSGTGVVGSNYGYTF. This sequence joins TRBV27 and TRBJ1-2; 10 nucleotides align to TRBD1. J was trimmed by 1 base and V by 4 bases; bases with no gene match: 12. The CDR3 has 18 residues. The germline CDR1 and CDR2 sequences are MNHEY and SMNVEV (reference sequence).

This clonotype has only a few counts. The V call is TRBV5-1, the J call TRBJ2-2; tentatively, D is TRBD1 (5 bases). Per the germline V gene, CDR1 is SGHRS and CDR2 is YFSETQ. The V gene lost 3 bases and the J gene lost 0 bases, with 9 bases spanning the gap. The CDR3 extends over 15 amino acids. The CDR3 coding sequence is TGCGCCAGCAGCTCTGACAGCCCGAACACCGGGGAGCTGTTTTTT. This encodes CASSSDSPNTGELFF.

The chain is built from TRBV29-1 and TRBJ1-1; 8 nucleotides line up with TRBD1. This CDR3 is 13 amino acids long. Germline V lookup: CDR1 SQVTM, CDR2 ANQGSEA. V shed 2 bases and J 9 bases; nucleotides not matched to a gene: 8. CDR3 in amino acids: CSVESNRGTQAFF. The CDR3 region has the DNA TGCAGCGTTGAAAGTAACAGGGGGACCCAAGCTTTCTTT.

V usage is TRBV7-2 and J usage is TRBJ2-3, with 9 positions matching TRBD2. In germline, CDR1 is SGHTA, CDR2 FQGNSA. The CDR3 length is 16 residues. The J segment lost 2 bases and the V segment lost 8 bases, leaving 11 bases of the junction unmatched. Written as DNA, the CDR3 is TGTGCCAGCCTTGAGGTAGCGGGGGCCTCCACAGATACGCAGTATTTT. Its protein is CASLEVAGASTDTQYF.

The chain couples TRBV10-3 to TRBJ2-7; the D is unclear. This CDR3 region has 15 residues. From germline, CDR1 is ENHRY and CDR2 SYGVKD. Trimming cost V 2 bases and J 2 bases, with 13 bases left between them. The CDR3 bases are TGTGCCATCAGTGAGGTCGGTGATCTAACCTACGAGCAGTACTTC. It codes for CAISEVGDLTYEQYF.

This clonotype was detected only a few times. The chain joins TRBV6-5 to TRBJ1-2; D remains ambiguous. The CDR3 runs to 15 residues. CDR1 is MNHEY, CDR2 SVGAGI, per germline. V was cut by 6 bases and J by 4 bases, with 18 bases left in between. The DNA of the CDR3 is TGTGCCAGCAGATATTCCACCCAGAGAGGCTATGGCTACACCTTC. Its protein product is CASRYSTQRGYGYTF.

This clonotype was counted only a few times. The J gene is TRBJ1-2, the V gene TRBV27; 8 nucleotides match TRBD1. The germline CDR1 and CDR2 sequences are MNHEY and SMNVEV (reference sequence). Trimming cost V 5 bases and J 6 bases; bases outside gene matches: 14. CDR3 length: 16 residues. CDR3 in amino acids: CASSLLTRGHLNGYTF. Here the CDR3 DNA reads TGTGCCAGCAGTCTACTTACCAGGGGGCATTTGAATGGCTACACCTTC.

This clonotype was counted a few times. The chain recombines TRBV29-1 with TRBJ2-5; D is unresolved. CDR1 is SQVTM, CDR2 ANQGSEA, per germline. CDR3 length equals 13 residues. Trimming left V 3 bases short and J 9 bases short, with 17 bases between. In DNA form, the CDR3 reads TGCAGCGTTGATCCCAGGACGGTTGAGCCCCAGTACTTC. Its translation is CSVDPRTVEPQYF.

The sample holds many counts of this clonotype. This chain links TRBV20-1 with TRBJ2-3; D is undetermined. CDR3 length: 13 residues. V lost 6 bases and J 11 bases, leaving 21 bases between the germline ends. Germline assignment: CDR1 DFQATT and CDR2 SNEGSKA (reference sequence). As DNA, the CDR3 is TGCAGTGCCCCTATCGGCCCCAGCTCGCTGCAGTATTTT. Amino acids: CSAPIGPSSLQYF.

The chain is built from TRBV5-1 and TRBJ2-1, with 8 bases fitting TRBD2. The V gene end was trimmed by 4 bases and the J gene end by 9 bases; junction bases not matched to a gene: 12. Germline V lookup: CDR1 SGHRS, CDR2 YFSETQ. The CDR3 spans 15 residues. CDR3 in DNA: TGCGCCAGCAGCGCTCCGGGACTAGTGGGTGGTGAGCAGTTCTTC. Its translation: CASSAPGLVGGEQFF.

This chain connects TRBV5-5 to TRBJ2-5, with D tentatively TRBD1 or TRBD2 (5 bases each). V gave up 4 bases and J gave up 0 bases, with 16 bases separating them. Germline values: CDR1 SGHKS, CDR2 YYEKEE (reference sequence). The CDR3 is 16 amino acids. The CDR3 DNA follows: TGTGCCAGCAGCCCGAGGGGCGTGGAGTACCAAGAGACCCAGTACTTC. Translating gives CASSPRGVEYQETQYF.

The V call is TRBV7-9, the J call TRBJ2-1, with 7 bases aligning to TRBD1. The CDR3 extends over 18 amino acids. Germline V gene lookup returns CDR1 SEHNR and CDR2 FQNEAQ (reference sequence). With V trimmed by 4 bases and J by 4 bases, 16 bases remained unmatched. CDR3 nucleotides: TGTGCCAGCAGCTCGCCTCCGGGACAGCATTTTTTATACAATGAGCAGTTCTTC. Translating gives CASSSPPGQHFLYNEQFF.

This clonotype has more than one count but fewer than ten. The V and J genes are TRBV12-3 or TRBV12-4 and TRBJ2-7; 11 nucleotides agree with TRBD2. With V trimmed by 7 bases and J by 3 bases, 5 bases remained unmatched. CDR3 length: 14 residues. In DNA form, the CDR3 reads TGTGCCAGCAAGCCTAGCGGGAGGCTCTACGAGCAGTACTTC. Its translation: CASKPSGRLYEQYF.

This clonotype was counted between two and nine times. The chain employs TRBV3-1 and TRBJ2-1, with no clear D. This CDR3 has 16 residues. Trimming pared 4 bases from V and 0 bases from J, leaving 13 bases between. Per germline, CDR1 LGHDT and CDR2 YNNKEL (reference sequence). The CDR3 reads CASSLKITSSYNEQFF. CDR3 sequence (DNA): TGTGCCAGCAGCCTTAAAATTACGTCCTCCTACAATGAGCAGTTCTTC.

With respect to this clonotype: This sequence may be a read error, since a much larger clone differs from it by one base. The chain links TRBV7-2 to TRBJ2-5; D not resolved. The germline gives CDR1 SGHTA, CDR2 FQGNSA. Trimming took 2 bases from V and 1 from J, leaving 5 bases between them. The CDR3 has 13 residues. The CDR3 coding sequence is TGTGCCAGCAGCTTAAATTTCCAAGAGACCCAGTACTTC. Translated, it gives CASSLNFQETQYF.

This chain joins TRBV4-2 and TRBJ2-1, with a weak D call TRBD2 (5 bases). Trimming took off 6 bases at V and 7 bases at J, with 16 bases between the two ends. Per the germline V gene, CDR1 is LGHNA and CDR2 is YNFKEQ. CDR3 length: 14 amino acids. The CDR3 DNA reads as TGTGCCAGCAGTCGGGGATCTAGTACGAATGAGCAGTTCTTC. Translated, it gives CASSRGSSTNEQFF.